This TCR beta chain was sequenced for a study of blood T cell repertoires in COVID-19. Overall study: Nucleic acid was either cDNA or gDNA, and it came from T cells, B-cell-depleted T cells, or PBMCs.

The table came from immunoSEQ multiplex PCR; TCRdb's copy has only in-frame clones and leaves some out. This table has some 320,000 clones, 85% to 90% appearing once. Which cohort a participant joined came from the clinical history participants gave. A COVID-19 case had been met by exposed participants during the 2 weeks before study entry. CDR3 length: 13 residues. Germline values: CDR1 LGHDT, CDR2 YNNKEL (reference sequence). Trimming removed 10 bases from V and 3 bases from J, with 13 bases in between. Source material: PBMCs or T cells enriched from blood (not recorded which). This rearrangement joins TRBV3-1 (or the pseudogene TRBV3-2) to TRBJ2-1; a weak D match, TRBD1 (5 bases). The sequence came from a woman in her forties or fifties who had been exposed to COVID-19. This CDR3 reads CATGPPNYNEQFF. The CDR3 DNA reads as TGTGCCACAGGGCCCCCCAACTACAATGAGCAGTTCTTC.